This entry lists 14 T cell receptor beta chains sequenced from one sample in a study of CD8 T cells in Susac syndrome. RNA, at about 0.5 to 1 ug, was reverse transcribed with random hexamers. TCRdb passed the immunoSEQ multiplex PCR reads through MiXCR, listing each CDR3 protein once. The sample comprises over 95,000 distinct CDR3 sequences, 80% to 95% of which are singletons, and about 0.15% rests with the top ten. Sequencing used CD4+ T cells from PBMCs. These receptors were collected from a human donor in good health.

This sequence joins TRBV3-1 and TRBJ1-1; D call uncertain. V gave up 2 bases and J gave up 5 bases, with 6 bases separating them. This CDR3 is 12 amino acids long. Germline loops: CDR1 LGHDT, CDR2 YNNKEL (reference sequence). CDR3 DNA sequence: TGTGCCAGCAGCCAATTACAAACTGAAGCTTTCTTT. Encoded protein: CASSQLQTEAFF.

This chain joins TRBV5-6 and TRBJ1-2, with 7 bases identical to TRBD1. In germline, CDR1 is SGHDT, CDR2 YYEEEE. V shed 0 bases, J shed 8 bases, and the junction held 10 bases outside the gene matches. CDR3 length: 15 amino acids. The CDR3 loop reads CASSLAVGRGNGYTF. CDR3 sequence (DNA): TGTGCCAGCAGCTTGGCCGTTGGCAGGGGGAACGGCTACACCTTC.

The genes are TRBV2 and TRBJ1-2, with D maybe TRBD1 (6 bases). In germline, CDR1 is SNHLY, CDR2 FYNNEI. There are 14 residues in the CDR3. V was shortened by 8 bases and J by 6 bases, with 19 bases between the two germline ends. DNA for the CDR3: TGTGCCAGCGGGGTAGGGGGGCTGTCGGATGGCTACACCTTC. Translation gives CASGVGGLSDGYTF.

This clonotype showed up just once. V gene TRBV4-3 combines with J gene TRBJ2-5; 7 positions match TRBD2. Germline-derived CDR1 and CDR2 are LGHNA and YSLEER. The CDR3 runs to 14 residues. Trimming cost V 4 bases and J 1 base; bases outside gene matches: 3. The chain's CDR3 is CASSRERGQETQYF. CDR3 nucleotides: TGCGCCAGCAGCCGAGAGCGGGGCCAAGAGACCCAGTACTTC.

This sequence joins TRBV19 and TRBJ2-2, with 8 bases matching TRBD1. The trim removed 4 bases at V and 4 bases at J, leaving 11 bases unmatched. This CDR3 is 17 amino acids long. Germline lookup yields CDR1 LNHDA and CDR2 SQIVND (reference sequence). CDR3 residues: CASSTHNPTGATGELFF. The CDR3 bases are TGTGCCAGTAGTACTCATAACCCGACAGGGGCCACCGGGGAGCTGTTTTTT.

The chain uses TRBV21-1 and TRBJ2-3; the D call TRBD1 from the table was never checked on the DNA. TRBV21-1 is assigned pseudogene status. This CDR3 is built from 15 residues. Written as DNA, the CDR3 is TGTGCCAGCAGCAAAGGACAGGTCGCCACAGATACGCAGTATTTT. Encoded protein: CASSKGQVATDTQYF.

The rearrangement joins TRBV7-8 to TRBJ2-5, with 8 bases that match TRBD1. V lost 6 bases, J lost 11 bases, and 11 bases stayed unmatched. CDR1 is SGHVS and CDR2 is FQNEAQ in the germline V gene. This CDR3 comprises 13 residues. The CDR3, as DNA: TGTGCCAGCAGTCTAACCTCGGACAGGGCTCAGTACTTC. Its translation is CASSLTSDRAQYF. Full variable domain (rest looked up from reference TRBV7-8 and TRBJ2-5): GAGVSQSPRYKVAKRGQDVALRCDPISGHVSLFWYQQALGQGPEFLTYFQNEAQLDKSGLPSDRFFAERPEGSVSTLKIQRTQQEDSAVYLCASSLTSDRAQYFGPGTRLLVL.

The genes are TRBV9 and TRBJ1-4; D possibly corresponds to TRBD1 (5 bases). This CDR3 contains 15 residues. Trimming took 3 bases from V and 4 from J, leaving 13 bases between them. Germline assignment: CDR1 SGDLS and CDR2 YYNGEE. DNA of the CDR3: TGTGCCAGCAGCGCCGCAACAGGATTTAATGAAAAACTGTTTTTT. Amino acid sequence: CASSAATGFNEKLFF.

The chain couples TRBV5-4 to TRBJ1-3; 8 nucleotides match TRBD1. Germline assignment: CDR1 SGHNT and CDR2 YYREEE (reference sequence). There are 17 residues in the CDR3. J was trimmed by 1 base and V by 1 base; bases with no gene match: 7. The chain's CDR3 is CASSLQGARGSGNTIYF. The CDR3 DNA is TGTGCCAGCAGCTTGCAGGGGGCGAGGGGGTCTGGAAACACCATATATTTT. The full variable domain, rest sourced from reference TRBV5-4 and TRBJ1-3, is ETGVTQSPTHLIKTRGQQVTLRCSSQSGHNTVSWYQQALGQGPQFIFQYYREEENGRGNFPPRFSGLQFPNYSSELNVNALELDDSALYLCASSLQGARGSGNTIYFGEGSWLTVV.

The rearrangement joins TRBV6-5 to TRBJ2-1; TRBD1 might be the D (5 bases). The CDR3 is 15 residues long. The germline CDR1 and CDR2 sequences are MNHEY and SVGAGI. V was trimmed by 2 bases and J by 3 bases, leaving 11 bases between them. CDR3 bases: TGTGCCAGCAGTTACCCCACAGGATTCTACAATGAGCAGTTCTTC. It yields the protein CASSYPTGFYNEQFF.

The chain has TRBV20-1 and TRBJ1-6; D is perhaps TRBD1 (5 bases). Germline CDR1 and CDR2: DFQATT and SNEGSKA (reference sequence). This CDR3 region has 14 residues. The ends were cut back, 1 base at V and 8 bases at J, with 12 bases in the middle. Written as DNA, the CDR3 is TGCAGTGCTAGAGTGGGGGGGTCGGATTCACCCCTCCACTTT. Translation: CSARVGGSDSPLHF.

This chain uses TRBV12-3 or TRBV12-4 with TRBJ1-1; 9 bases are shared with TRBD1. Trimming cost V 6 bases and J 1 base; bases outside gene matches: 3. This CDR3 region has 14 residues. CDR3 nucleotides: TGTGCCAGCAGATGGGGACAGGGGAACACTGAAGCTTTCTTT. This codes for CASRWGQGNTEAFF.

The chain carries TRBV30 and TRBJ2-1; perhaps TRBD1 as D (6 bases). The CDR3 runs to 12 residues. V was clipped by 4 bases and J by 15 bases, with 19 bases between them. Germline assignment: CDR1 GTSNPN and CDR2 SVGIG (reference sequence). The CDR3 spells CAWTPAGQLPFF. The DNA of the CDR3 is TGTGCCTGGACCCCCGCCGGACAGCTGCCGTTCTTC.

J is TRBJ1-2 and V is TRBV20-1, with TRBD1 matching over 11 bases. Germline V CDR1 and CDR2: DFQATT, SNEGSKA (reference sequence). The junction had 13 bases not matched to a gene; V was cut back by 3 bases and J by 10 bases. The CDR3 sequence is 15 residues long. CDR3 sequence: CSASTGQGGFMAYTF. CDR3 DNA sequence: TGCAGTGCTAGCACGGGACAGGGGGGGTTTATGGCCTACACCTTC.